The rows below give T cell receptor beta chains drawn from one sample of a study of early T cells in non-severe SARS-CoV-2 infection. TCRdb itself ran the 5' RACE reads through MiXCR, one entry per CDR3 protein. This sample has fewer than 85,000 distinct CDR3 sequences, with roughly 12% found just once. Sequences were derived from whole blood, sampled at baseline. The receptors stem from an adult who was a healthcare worker with PCR-confirmed SARS-CoV-2 infection or an uninfected control (not recorded which). CDR3s include the opening cysteine and the closing phenylalanine or tryptophan. The D gene is left open where the match is weak. The size entry is marked missing in some rows and otherwise reads once, few, many or a size class.

j_call,d_call,clone_size,v_call,cdr3_aa,cdr3_nt
TRBJ2-1,.,many,TRBV12-3/TRBV12-4,CASSLRTLSNEQFF,TGTGCCAGCAGTCTTCGGACCTTGTCCAATGAGCAGTTCTTC
TRBJ1-4,TRBD1,.,TRBV5-1,CASSLEAPGTGGFEKLFF,TGCGCCAGCAGCTTGGAGGCCCCCGGGACAGGGGGCTTTGAAAAACTGTTTTTT
TRBJ2-2,.,.,TRBV3-1,CASSLTLDLSYGELFF,TGTGCCAGCAGCCTTACCCTAGACCTCTCGTATGGGGAGCTGTTTTTT
TRBJ1-1,.,few,TRBV29-1,CSVTQNTEAFF,TGCAGCGTAACTCAGAACACTGAAGCTTTCTTT
TRBJ1-1,.,.,TRBV28,CASWSGGYTEAFF,TGTGCCAGCTGGTCCGGAGGGTACACTGAAGCTTTCTTT
TRBJ2-1,TRBD2,many,TRBV29-1,CSVESSGGKSQQFF,TGCAGCGTTGAGTCTAGCGGGGGGAAAAGTCAGCAGTTCTTC
TRBJ1-2,TRBD1,many,TRBV5-1,CASSSPGQGGSYTF,TGCGCCAGCAGTTCACCCGGACAGGGAGGGTCCTACACCTTC
TRBJ2-7,.,.,TRBV5-1,CASSGTGTSYEQYF,TGCGCCAGCAGCGGAACAGGGACATCCTACGAGCAGTACTTC
TRBJ1-1,.,.,TRBV7-9,CASSPDLPAAEAFF,TGTGCCAGCAGCCCGGACCTACCTGCGGCTGAAGCTTTCTTT
TRBJ2-3,.,few,TRBV20-1,CSATRNRVSTDTQYF,TGCAGTGCTACACGAAACAGGGTCAGCACAGATACGCAGTATTTT
TRBJ1-3,TRBD1,few,TRBV29-1,CSVVVRGQAGNTIYF,TGCAGCGTTGTGGTGAGGGGACAGGCTGGAAACACCATATATTTT
TRBJ2-7,.,many,TRBV28,CASTRTPYEQYF,TGTGCCAGCACCCGGACCCCCTACGAGCAGTACTTC
TRBJ1-1,TRBD1,.,TRBV6-6,CAGRTGGLNTEAFF,TGTGCCGGACGCACAGGGGGACTGAACACTGAAGCTTTCTTT
TRBJ2-2,.,few,TRBV9,CASSARGELFF,TGTGCCAGCAGCGCCCGCGGGGAGCTGTTTTTT
TRBJ2-1,.,few,TRBV29-1,CSAEGRDTYNEQFF,TGCAGCGCTGAAGGGAGGGACACCTACAATGAGCAGTTCTTC